This TCR beta chain stems from a study of Tregs in tolerant kidney transplant recipients. TCRdb's table, derived via immunoSEQ multiplex PCR, lists solely in-frame clones and lacks some. The sample lists hundreds of thousands of clones, approximately 84% occurring once. The CDR3 consists of 15 residues. Trimming cost V 4 bases and J 1 base; bases outside gene matches: 3. Germline V gene lookup returns CDR1 SGHTA and CDR2 FQGTGA. This TCR came from a human donor in good health. The V call is TRBV7-3, the J call TRBJ2-3, with 9 positions matching TRBD1. Sequencing was carried out using CD4+ T cells from blood. Written as DNA, the CDR3 is TGTGCCAGCAGCTCAACAGGGGGCCGCACAGATACGCAGTATTTT. Translation: CASSSTGGRTDTQYF.